This T cell receptor (beta chain) is drawn from a study of shared clonotypes between healthy human individuals. This CDR3 is built from 12 residues. The germline gives CDR1 SNHLY, CDR2 FYNNEI. V shed 4 bases and J shed 6 bases, with 10 bases lying between them. In the sorted-subset replicate PCRs, roughly 210 ng DNA, 25,000 to 30,000 T cell genomes, was used. Here immunoSEQ multiplex PCR was the method, and the copy in TCRdb shows in-frame clones only, minus some. The table has approximately 600,000 clones, 90% to 95% seen once. CD45RO-negative CD8 cells positively selected for CCR7 made up the naive population, which excluded terminally differentiated effector memory CD45RA+ cells.

Sequencing input: naive CD8+ T cells sorted from blood. The clonotype originates from a woman aged 25 to 39 in good health. J is TRBJ2-7 and V is TRBV2, with a tentative D call TRBD2 (5 bases). CDR3 in DNA: TGTGCCAGCAGTGGGAAGCGGATCGAGCAGTACTTC. Residues: CASSGKRIEQYF.